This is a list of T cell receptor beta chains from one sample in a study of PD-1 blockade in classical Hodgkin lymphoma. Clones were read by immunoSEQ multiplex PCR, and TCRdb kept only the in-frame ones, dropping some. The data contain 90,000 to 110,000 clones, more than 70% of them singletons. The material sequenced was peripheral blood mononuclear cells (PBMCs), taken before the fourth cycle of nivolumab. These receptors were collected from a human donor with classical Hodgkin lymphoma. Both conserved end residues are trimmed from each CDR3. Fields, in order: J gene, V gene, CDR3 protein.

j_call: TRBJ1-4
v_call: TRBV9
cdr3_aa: ASSPTTVGEKLF

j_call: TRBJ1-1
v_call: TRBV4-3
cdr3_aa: ASSRSEEAPNTEAF

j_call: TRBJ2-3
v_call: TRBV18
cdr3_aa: ASSEIGARSTDTQY

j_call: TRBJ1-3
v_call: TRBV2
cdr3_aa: ASKYGSSGNTIY

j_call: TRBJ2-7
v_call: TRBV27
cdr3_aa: ASSLVAGGPGEQY

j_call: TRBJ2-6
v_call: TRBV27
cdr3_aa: ASSGLSGANVLT

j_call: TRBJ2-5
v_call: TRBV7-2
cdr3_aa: ASSGLAGLEWSQY

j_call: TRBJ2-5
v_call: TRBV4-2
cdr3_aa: ASSPDRYGAETQY

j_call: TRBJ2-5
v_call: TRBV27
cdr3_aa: ASRPGLAGGPWETQY

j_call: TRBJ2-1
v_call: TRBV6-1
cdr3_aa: ASSGGYNEQF

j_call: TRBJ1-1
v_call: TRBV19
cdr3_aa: ASSNRLGDEAF

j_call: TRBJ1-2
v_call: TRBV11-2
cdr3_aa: ASSLEGNYGYT

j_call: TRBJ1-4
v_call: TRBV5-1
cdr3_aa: ASSLGILGLPTNEKLF

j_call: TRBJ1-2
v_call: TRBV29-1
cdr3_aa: SGGQGAYGYT

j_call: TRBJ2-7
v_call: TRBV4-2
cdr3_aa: ASSQDGGTGGDEQY

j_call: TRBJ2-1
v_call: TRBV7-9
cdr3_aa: ASSLDGFDYNEQF

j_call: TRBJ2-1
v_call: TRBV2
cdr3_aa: ARFSRIRNEQF

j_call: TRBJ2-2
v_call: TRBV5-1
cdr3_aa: ASSLRNRVDYTGELF

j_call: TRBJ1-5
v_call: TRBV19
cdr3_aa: ASSISPKFSNQPQH

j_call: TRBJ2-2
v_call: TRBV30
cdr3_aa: AWTPGREAGELF

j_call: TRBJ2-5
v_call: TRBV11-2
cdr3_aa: ASSFAGQVQETQY

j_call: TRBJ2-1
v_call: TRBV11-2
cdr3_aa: ASRPTSGGSYNEQF

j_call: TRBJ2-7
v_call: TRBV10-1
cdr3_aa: ASSESLKGQGGYEQY

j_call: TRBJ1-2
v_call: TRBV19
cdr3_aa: ASRPWSDYGYT

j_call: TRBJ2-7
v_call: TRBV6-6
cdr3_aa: ASSLTGGSYEQY

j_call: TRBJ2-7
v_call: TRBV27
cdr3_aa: ASGMTGDGNEQY

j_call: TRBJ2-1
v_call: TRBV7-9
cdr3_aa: ASKKDQTPYNEQF

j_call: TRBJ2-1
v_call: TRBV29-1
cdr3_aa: SVLPDYLRSSYNEQF

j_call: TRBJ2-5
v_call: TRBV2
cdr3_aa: ASSGRSQETQY

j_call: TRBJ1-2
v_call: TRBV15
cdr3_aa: ATSRGTGGNYGYT

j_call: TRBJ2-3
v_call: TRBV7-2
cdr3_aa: ASSQPSTDTQY

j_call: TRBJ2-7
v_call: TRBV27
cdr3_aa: ASRESPGLSSYEQY

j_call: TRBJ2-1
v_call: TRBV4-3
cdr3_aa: ASSQDLVRGVDNEQF

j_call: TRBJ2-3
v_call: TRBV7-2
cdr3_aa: ASSLEGTPTDTQY

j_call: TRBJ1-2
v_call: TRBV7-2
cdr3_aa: ASSLGPSDRAEFGYT

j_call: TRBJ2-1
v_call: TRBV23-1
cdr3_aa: ASSTPLAGCLEQF

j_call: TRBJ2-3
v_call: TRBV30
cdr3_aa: AWSRLAPGDTQY

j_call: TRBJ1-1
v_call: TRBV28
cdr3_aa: ASSVRDRGRVEAF

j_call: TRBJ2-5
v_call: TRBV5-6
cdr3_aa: ASSFGRTSGKGQETQY

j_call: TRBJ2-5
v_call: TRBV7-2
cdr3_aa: ASSLDLGAETQY

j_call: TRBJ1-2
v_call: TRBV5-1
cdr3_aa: ASSLMDRGDGYT

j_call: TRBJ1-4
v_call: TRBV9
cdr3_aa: ASSKGRTAATNEKLF

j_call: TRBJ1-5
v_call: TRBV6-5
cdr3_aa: ASSSGQSNQPQH